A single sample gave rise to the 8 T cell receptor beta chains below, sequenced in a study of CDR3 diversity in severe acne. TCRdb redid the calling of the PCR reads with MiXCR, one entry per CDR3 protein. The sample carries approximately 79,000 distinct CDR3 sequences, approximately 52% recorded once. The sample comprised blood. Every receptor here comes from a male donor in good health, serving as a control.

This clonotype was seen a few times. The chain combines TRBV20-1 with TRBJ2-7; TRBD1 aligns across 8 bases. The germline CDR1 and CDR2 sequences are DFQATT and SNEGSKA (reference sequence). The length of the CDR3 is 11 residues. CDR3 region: CSARGRYEQYF. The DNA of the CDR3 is TGCAGCGCCAGGGGGCGCTACGAGCAGTACTTC.

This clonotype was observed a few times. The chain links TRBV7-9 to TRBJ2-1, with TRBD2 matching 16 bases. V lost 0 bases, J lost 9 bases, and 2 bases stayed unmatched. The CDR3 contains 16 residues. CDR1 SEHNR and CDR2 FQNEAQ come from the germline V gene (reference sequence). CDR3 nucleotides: TGTGCCAGCAGCTTAGCGGGACTAGCGGGAGGGTCTGAGCAGTTCTTC. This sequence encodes CASSLAGLAGGSEQFF.

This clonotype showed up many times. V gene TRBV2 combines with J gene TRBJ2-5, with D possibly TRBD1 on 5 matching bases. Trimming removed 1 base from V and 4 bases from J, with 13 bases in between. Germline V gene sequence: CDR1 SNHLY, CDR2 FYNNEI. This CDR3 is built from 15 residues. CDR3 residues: CASSEEGQGSETQYF. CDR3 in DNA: TGTGCCAGCAGTGAAGAAGGGCAGGGTTCAGAGACCCAGTACTTC.

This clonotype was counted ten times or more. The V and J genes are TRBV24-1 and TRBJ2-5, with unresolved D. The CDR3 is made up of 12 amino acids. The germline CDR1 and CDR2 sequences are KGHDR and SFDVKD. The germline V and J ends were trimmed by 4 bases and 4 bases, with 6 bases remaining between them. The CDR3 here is CATSEGAETQYF. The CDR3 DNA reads TGTGCCACCAGTGAAGGTGCAGAGACCCAGTACTTC.

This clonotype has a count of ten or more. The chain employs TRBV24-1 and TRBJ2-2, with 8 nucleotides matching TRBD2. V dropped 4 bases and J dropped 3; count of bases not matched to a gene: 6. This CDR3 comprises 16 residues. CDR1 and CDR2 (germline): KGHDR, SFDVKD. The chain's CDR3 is CATSDYPSGYTGELFF. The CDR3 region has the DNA TGTGCCACCAGTGACTATCCTAGCGGGTACACCGGGGAGCTGTTTTTT.

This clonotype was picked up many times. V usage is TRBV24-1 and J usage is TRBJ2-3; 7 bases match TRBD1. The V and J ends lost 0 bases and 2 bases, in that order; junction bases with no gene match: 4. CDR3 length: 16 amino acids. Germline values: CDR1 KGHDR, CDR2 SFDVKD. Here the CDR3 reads CATSDLRGTDTDTQYF. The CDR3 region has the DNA TGTGCCACCAGTGATTTGCGTGGGACAGACACAGATACGCAGTATTTT.

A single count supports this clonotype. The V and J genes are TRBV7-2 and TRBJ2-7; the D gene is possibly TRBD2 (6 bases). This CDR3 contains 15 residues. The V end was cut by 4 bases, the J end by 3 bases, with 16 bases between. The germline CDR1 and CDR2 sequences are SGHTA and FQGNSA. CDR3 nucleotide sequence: TGTGCCAGCAGCTCTACAGTAGCGGCCAGCTACGAGCAGTACTTC. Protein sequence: CASSSTVAASYEQYF.

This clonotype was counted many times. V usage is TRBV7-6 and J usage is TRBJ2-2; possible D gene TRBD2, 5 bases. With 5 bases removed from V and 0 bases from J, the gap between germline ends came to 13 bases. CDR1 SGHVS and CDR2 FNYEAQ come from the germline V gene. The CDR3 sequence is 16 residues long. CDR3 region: CASSLTGEANTGELFF. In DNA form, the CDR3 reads TGTGCCAGCAGCCTCACCGGGGAAGCGAACACCGGGGAGCTGTTTTTT. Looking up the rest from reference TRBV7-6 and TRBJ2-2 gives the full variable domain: GAGVSQSPRYKVTKRGQDVALRCDPISGHVSLYWYRQALGQGPEFLTYFNYEAQQDKSGLPNDRFSAERPEGSISTLTIQRTEQRDSAMYRCASSLTGEANTGELFFGEGSRLTVL.